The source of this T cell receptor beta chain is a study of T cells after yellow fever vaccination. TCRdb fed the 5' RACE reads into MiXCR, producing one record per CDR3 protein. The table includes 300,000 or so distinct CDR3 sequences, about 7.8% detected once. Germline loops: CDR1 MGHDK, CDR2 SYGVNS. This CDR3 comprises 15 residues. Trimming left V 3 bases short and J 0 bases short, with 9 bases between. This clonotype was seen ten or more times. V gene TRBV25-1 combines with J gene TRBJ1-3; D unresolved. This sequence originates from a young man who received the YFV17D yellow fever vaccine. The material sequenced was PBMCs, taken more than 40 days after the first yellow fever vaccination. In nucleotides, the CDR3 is TGTGCCAGCAGTGACAGCATGTACTCTGGAAACACCATATATTTT. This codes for CASSDSMYSGNTIYF.